The rows below give T cell receptor beta chains drawn from one sample of a study of post-analysis software for immune sequencing data. In TCRdb, the PCR reads were re-called with MiXCR into one record per CDR3 protein. The data contain about 430,000 distinct CDR3 sequences, over 30% of them singletons. Specimen: blood. These receptors originate from a girl aged 2 to 9 with multiple sclerosis. Both conserved end residues are trimmed from each CDR3. The D gene is left open where the match is weak.

. | TRBV7-9 | ASSLVGDYNEKLF
. | TRBV2 | ASSWGIGNQPQH
. | TRBV5-8 | ASSWTDTQY
TRBD2 | TRBV20-1 | SASRLAGKETQY
. | TRBV12-3/TRBV12-4 | ASRSTVEKLF
TRBD2 | TRBV12-3/TRBV12-4 | ASSPRTSSYNEQF
TRBD2 | TRBV5-1 | ASSLALAGALQETQY
. | TRBV6-2/TRBV6-3 | ASSSYGTPQRETQY
TRBD1 | TRBV12-3/TRBV12-4 | ASSLQGKETQY
TRBD2 | TRBV6-1 | ASSDGLAGKNEQF
TRBD2 | TRBV7-9 | ASSLTVSGRSETQY
. | TRBV29-1 | SVGDKTYEQY
TRBD1 | TRBV6-2/TRBV6-3 | ASSSDRGISYEQY
. | TRBV7-2 | ASSLGNREGTDTQY
. | TRBV6-5 | AGSYAGVVQF
. | TRBV28 | ASTFWAGATYEQY
. | TRBV28 | ASSFRDKAGQY
. | TRBV28 | ASRQGIANNQPQH
TRBD2 | TRBV12-3/TRBV12-4 | ASSLPMTSGRTDTQY
TRBD1 | TRBV6-5 | ASSYVKGANYGYT
TRBD2 | TRBV6-5 | ACSYGLAGGDTQY
. | TRBV7-3 | ASSPTGTRRLETQY
. | TRBV10-3 | AISAAGNTEAF
. | TRBV9 | ASSVEGATNEKLF
TRBD1 | TRBV7-9 | ASSNPQQGAHDEQF
. | TRBV3-1 | ASSQVLRGAGYGYT
TRBD2 | TRBV7-9 | ASSGPRASGRPVDNEQF
TRBD2 | TRBV3-1 | ASSQGRGYDNEQY
TRBD1 | TRBV11-2 | ASSGARTGGLSSGSPLH
. | TRBV20-1 | SARGDGGLGDTEAF
. | TRBV20-1 | SARDLELGSIQY
. | TRBV24-1 | ATSDLGHRDGTDTQY
. | TRBV20-1 | SASPPGGQGGSPLH
. | TRBV20-1 | SARIGGGYEQY
TRBD1 | TRBV7-8 | ASSLRTGGSSGANVPT
. | TRBV6-2/TRBV6-3 | ASTPDSYEQY
. | TRBV15 | ATSRDNGRTETQY
. | TRBV4-3 | ASGQGRVDAYNEQF
TRBD1 | TRBV5-1 | ASSLGQARYTDTQY
TRBD1 | TRBV6-5 | ASSPPGQLTEAF
. | TRBV4-3 | ASSQDPGRDIYGYT